This entry lists 31 T cell receptor beta chains sequenced from one sample in a study of a mutant IDH1 vaccine in newly diagnosed glioma. Sequencing was performed with immunoSEQ multiplex PCR; in TCRdb, only in-frame clones are kept and a portion is missing. This sample has some 35,000 clones, with about 81% found just once. The time point here: week 47, end of study. Topical imiquimod was applied with each vaccine dose, which held 300 ug of mutant IDH1 20-mer peptide. No antigen is known for these receptors. Sequenced here: PBMCs, sampled from a glioma patient whose treatment included an IDH1 peptide vaccine. These receptors originate from a man aged 35 to 55 with glioma.

The genes are TRBV28 and TRBJ1-5; 10 positions agree with TRBD1. In germline, CDR1 is MDHEN, CDR2 SYDVKM. The CDR3 length is 16 residues. Trimming cost V 1 base and J 6 bases; bases outside gene matches: 6. The CDR3 DNA follows: TGTGCCAGCAGTTTATCTCGGACAGGGGGACGTCAGCCCCAGCATTTT. Protein sequence: CASSLSRTGGRQPQHF. The full variable domain, in which reference TRBV28 and TRBJ1-5 provide the parts outside the CDR3, is DVKVTQSSRYLVKRTGEKVFLECVQDMDHENMFWYRQDPGLGLRLIYFSYDVKMKEKGDIPEGYSVSREKKERFSLILESASTNQTSMYLCASSLSRTGGRQPQHFGDGTRLSIL.

The chain joins TRBV2 to TRBJ1-5; 8 bases line up with TRBD1. The CDR3 is 14 amino acids. The J segment lost 6 bases and the V segment lost 3 bases, leaving 4 bases of the junction unmatched. CDR1 is SNHLY and CDR2 is FYNNEI in the germline V gene. The CDR3 nucleotides are TGTGCCAGCAGTGAGGGACAGGAAGTTCAGCCCCAGCATTTT. Residues: CASSEGQEVQPQHF.

This sequence joins TRBV29-1 and TRBJ2-5; 9 nucleotides align to TRBD2. Germline-derived CDR1 and CDR2 are SQVTM and ANQGSEA. CDR3 length equals 16 residues. J was trimmed by 5 bases and V by 7 bases; bases with no gene match: 17. For the CDR3, the DNA is TGCAGCGGGGGGTTATTGCGGGAGGGCGGTGTGGAGACCCAGTACTTC. It specifies CSGGLLREGGVETQYF.

The chain couples TRBV19 to TRBJ2-3; D may be TRBD1 or TRBD2 (5 bases each). Germline CDR1 reads LNHDA; CDR2 reads SQIVND (reference sequence). This CDR3 is 16 amino acids long. V lost 6 bases and J lost 5, with 21 bases in between. This CDR3 reads CASRSPGRPEGDTQYF. DNA of the CDR3: TGTGCCAGTAGGAGTCCGGGACGCCCAGAAGGAGATACGCAGTATTTT.

This clone was counted between two and nine times. The CDR3 DNA follows: TGCAGCGTTGGGGCAGGGCCTATGAACACTGAAGCTTTCTTT. Translated: CSVGAGPMNTEAFF. The V call is TRBV29-1, the J call TRBJ1-1, with TRBD1 as a possible D gene (5 bases). This CDR3 spans 14 amino acids. Germline lookup yields CDR1 SQVTM and CDR2 ANQGSEA. Deletions cut 4 bases from V and 0 bases from J, with 12 bases between.

This clone was observed a single time. This chain uses TRBV10-2 with TRBJ1-1; a weak D match, TRBD1 (5 bases). The CDR3 runs to 16 residues. Looked up from germline, CDR1 is WSHSY and CDR2 is SAAADI. V was pared by 4 bases and J by 2 bases, with 17 bases between. DNA for the CDR3: TGCGCCAGCAGTGCGGGGGGGTGGGGCGGAAACACTGAAGCTTTCTTT. This encodes CASSAGGWGGNTEAFF.

This clone has just a few counts. The rearrangement joins TRBV5-1 to TRBJ2-1; D perhaps matches TRBD1 (6 bases). Looked up from germline, CDR1 is SGHRS and CDR2 is YFSETQ. The CDR3 length is 14 residues. V was clipped by 0 bases and J by 8 bases, with 12 bases between them. The CDR3: CASSLDGRGDEQFF. CDR3 in DNA: TGCGCCAGCAGCTTGGACGGCAGGGGCGATGAGCAGTTCTTC.

V and J are TRBV5-4 and TRBJ2-3; D remains ambiguous. V was shortened by 0 bases and J by 5 bases, with 1 base between the two germline ends. Germline V gene data show CDR1 as SGHNT and CDR2 as YYREEE (reference sequence). There are 11 residues in the CDR3. The CDR3 spells CASSLGDTQYF. CDR3 coding DNA: TGTGCCAGCAGCTTGGGAGATACGCAGTATTTT.

The chain carries TRBV29-1 and TRBJ2-6; D not resolved. Germline CDR1 is SQVTM and CDR2 is ANQGSEA. The CDR3 covers 12 residues. Trimming took 7 bases from V and 4 from J, leaving 8 bases between them. The CDR3 nucleotides read TGCAGCGCCCTGGTGGGGGCCAACGTCCTGACTTTC. It is translated as CSALVGANVLTF.

The chain couples TRBV5-4 to TRBJ1-4; 8 nucleotides align to TRBD1. CDR3 size: 15 residues. Germline CDR1 reads SGHNT; CDR2 reads YYREEE (reference sequence). V shed 2 bases and J 7 bases; nucleotides not matched to a gene: 7. CDR3 region: CASSLPGGAGEKLFF. The CDR3 bases are TGTGCCAGCAGCTTACCAGGGGGCGCGGGTGAAAAACTGTTTTTT.

V gene TRBV6-6 combines with J gene TRBJ2-7, with a tentative D call TRBD2 (5 bases). Germline V lookup: CDR1 MNHNY, CDR2 SVGAGI (reference sequence). The germline V and J ends were trimmed by 6 bases and 0 bases, with 12 bases remaining between them. The CDR3 loop spans 14 amino acids. This CDR3 reads CASSAEESSYEQYV. The CDR3, as DNA: TGTGCCAGCAGCGCGGAGGAGAGCTCCTACGAGCAGTACGTC.

The J gene is TRBJ2-7, the V gene TRBV5-1, with no clear D. Trimming left V 1 base short and J 5 bases short, with 4 bases between. Looked up from germline, CDR1 is SGHRS and CDR2 is YFSETQ. The CDR3 contains 11 residues. CDR3 sequence reads: CASSLFDEQYF. DNA of the CDR3: TGCGCCAGCAGCTTGTTTGACGAGCAGTACTTC.

The CDR3 DNA reads as TGTGCCAGCTCACCACCGGTCAGCTCCTACAATGAGCAGTTCTTC. Amino acid sequence: CASSPPVSSYNEQFF. V usage is TRBV18 and J usage is TRBJ2-1; no clear D gene. Trimming took 0 bases from V and 0 from J, leaving 6 bases between them. Germline CDR1 is KGHSH and CDR2 is LQKENI. The CDR3 has 15 amino acids. Supplemented by reference TRBV18 and TRBJ2-1, the full variable domain reads NAGVMQNPRHLVRRRGQEARLRCSPMKGHSHVYWYRQLPEEGLKFMVYLQKENIIDESGMPKERFSAEFPKEGPSILRIQQVVRGDSAAYFCASSPPVSSYNEQFFGPGTRLTVL.

The J gene is TRBJ2-7, the V gene TRBV27; D is perhaps TRBD1 (6 bases). The CDR3 extends over 17 amino acids. In germline, CDR1 is MNHEY, CDR2 SMNVEV (reference sequence). V dropped 8 bases and J dropped 7 bases, with 30 bases sitting between them. Written as DNA, the CDR3 is TGTGCCAGCGAGGACAGAGGAGACAGTGAGGGGGTTCGGGAGCAGTACTTC. This codes for CASEDRGDSEGVREQYF.

This clone appeared a single time. The gene calls are TRBV5-4 and TRBJ2-2; TRBD2 agrees at 7 bases. Germline CDR1 is SGHNT and CDR2 is YYREEE (reference sequence). This CDR3 is built from 15 residues. With V trimmed by 3 bases and J by 1 base, 3 bases remained unmatched. DNA for the CDR3: TGTGCCAGCAGCTCGACTAGCAGGAACACCGGGGAGCTGTTTTTT. Amino acid sequence: CASSSTSRNTGELFF.

The V call is TRBV15, the J call TRBJ2-1; 9 bases are shared with TRBD1. From germline, CDR1 is LNHNV and CDR2 YYDKDF (reference sequence). V lost 5 bases and J lost 4; bases outside the gene matches: 12. The CDR3 sequence is 17 residues long. The chain's CDR3 is CATSAGQGGAEYNEQFF. The CDR3 nucleotides read TGTGCCACCAGCGCGGGACAGGGTGGGGCAGAATACAATGAGCAGTTCTTC.

This sequence joins TRBV5-4 and TRBJ2-1, with 10 bases lining up with TRBD2. J was trimmed by 8 bases and V by 2 bases; bases with no gene match: 13. The CDR3 runs 17 residues. The germline V gene encodes CDR1 SGHNT and CDR2 YYREEE (reference sequence). CDR3 in DNA: TGTGCCAGCAGCTTATGGGTAGCGGGAGGCCTCCGGGATGAGCAGTTCTTC. Protein product: CASSLWVAGGLRDEQFF.

V is TRBV6-5 and J is TRBJ2-1, with 13 bases matching TRBD2. The CDR3 covers 15 residues. Germline loops: CDR1 MNHEY, CDR2 SVGAGI. The trim removed 11 bases at V and 8 bases at J, leaving 12 bases unmatched. The CDR3 DNA reads TGTGCCTCTAGGCCAGGGACTAGCGGGATGGATGAGCAGTTCTTC. Amino acids: CASRPGTSGMDEQFF.

The chain recombines TRBV7-9 with TRBJ2-3; 9 bases agree with TRBD1. The CDR3 totals 15 residues. The germline CDR1 and CDR2 sequences are SEHNR and FQNEAQ (reference sequence). V was clipped by 3 bases and J by 4 bases; unmatched bases: 5. The CDR3 loop is CASSFGDRASDTQYF. The CDR3 DNA follows: TGTGCCAGCAGCTTTGGGGACAGGGCATCAGATACGCAGTATTTT.

This chain connects TRBV10-3 to TRBJ2-7; a weak D match, TRBD1 (6 bases). Per the germline V gene, CDR1 is ENHRY and CDR2 is SYGVKD. V shed 7 bases and J shed 1 base, with 11 bases lying between them. The CDR3 runs to 13 residues. CDR3 sequence reads: CAIKGDQSYEQYF. The CDR3 DNA is TGTGCCATCAAGGGGGACCAGTCCTACGAGCAGTACTTC.

This clone was seen a single time. This chain links TRBV4-1 with TRBJ2-7; 8 bases agree with TRBD2. Per germline, CDR1 MGHRA and CDR2 YSYEKL. CDR3 length: 13 amino acids. V shed 4 bases, J shed 6 bases, and the junction held 5 bases outside the gene matches. The CDR3 DNA is TGCGCCAGCAGCCGGGAGCGGGAGCGCGAGCAGTACTTC. Translated: CASSREREREQYF.

This clone was detected a few times. The J gene is TRBJ1-4, the V gene TRBV28; D not resolved. The CDR3 is 15 amino acids. Looked up from germline, CDR1 is MDHEN and CDR2 is SYDVKM. V was trimmed by 8 bases and J by 1 base, leaving 14 bases between them. DNA of the CDR3: TGTGCCAGCTCCCCTATTGGGGAAACTAATGAAAAACTGTTTTTT. Amino acids: CASSPIGETNEKLFF.

J is TRBJ2-7 and V is TRBV7-6; a possible D gene is TRBD1 (6 bases). In germline, CDR1 is SGHVS, CDR2 FNYEAQ. The CDR3 has 13 amino acids. Here the CDR3 DNA reads TGTGCCTGCAGCGCCACGGACAGCTACGAGCAGTACGTC. Translating gives CACSATDSYEQYV.

CDR3 region: CASSAEGRSNQPQHF. The CDR3 DNA reads as TGTGCCAGCAGCGCGGAGGGCCGAAGCAATCAGCCCCAGCATTTT. The gene calls are TRBV5-8 and TRBJ1-5; D is undetermined. The CDR3 is 15 residues long. CDR1 and CDR2 (germline): SGHTS, YDEGEE. Trimming took 4 bases from V and 1 from J, leaving 12 bases between them.

A word on this clone: A much larger clone sits a single nucleotide away, making a read error possible. The V and J genes are TRBV5-4 and TRBJ2-3; 11 bases are shared with TRBD2. CDR3 length equals 15 residues. Germline loops: CDR1 SGHNT, CDR2 YYREEE (reference sequence). V dropped 3 bases and J dropped 1; count of bases not matched to a gene: 1. The CDR3, as DNA: TGTGCCAGCAGCTCGGGACTAGCGGGCACAGATACGCAGTATTTT. It codes for CASSSGLAGTDTQYF. The full variable domain, in which reference TRBV5-4 and TRBJ2-3 provide the parts outside the CDR3, is ETGVTQSPTHLIKTRGQQVTLRCSSQSGHNTVSWYQQALGQGPQFIFQYYREEENGRGNFPPRFSGLQFPNYSSELNVNALELDDSALYLCASSSGLAGTDTQYFGPGTRLTVL.

The chain joins TRBV5-1 to TRBJ2-2, with 9 bases lining up with TRBD1. Germline V gene data show CDR1 as SGHRS and CDR2 as YFSETQ. The V segment lost 6 bases and the J segment 7 bases; nucleotides outside the gene matches: 7. This CDR3 comprises 14 residues. CDR3 sequence: CASTSGTGSGELFF. The DNA of the CDR3 is TGCGCCAGCACCTCCGGGACAGGGAGCGGGGAGCTGTTTTTT.

This clone appeared once. The chain is built from TRBV15 and TRBJ1-1; a weak D match, TRBD1 (5 bases). The CDR3 extends over 17 amino acids. V was cut by 0 bases and J by 8 bases, with 22 bases left in between. The V gene's germline CDR1 is LNHNV and CDR2 YYDKDF (reference sequence). The CDR3: CATSRDTGLGTKEEAFF. The CDR3 DNA is TGTGCCACCAGCAGAGATACGGGGTTGGGGACCAAAGAAGAAGCTTTCTTT. Based on the CDR3 plus reference TRBV15 and TRBJ1-1, the full variable domain is DAMVIQNPRYQVTQFGKPVTLSCSQTLNHNVMYWYQQKSSQAPKLLFHYYDKDFNNEADTPDNFQSRRPNTSFCFLDIRSPGLGDTAMYLCATSRDTGLGTKEEAFFGQGTRLTVV.

The chain employs TRBV19 and TRBJ1-4; tentative D call: TRBD1 (5 bases). CDR3 length: 17 residues. V lost 5 bases and J lost 2, with 18 bases in between. Germline loops: CDR1 LNHDA, CDR2 SQIVND (reference sequence). CDR3 residues: CASSAPPPQGTNEKLFF. In DNA form, the CDR3 reads TGTGCCAGTAGTGCCCCACCCCCCCAGGGCACTAATGAAAAACTGTTTTTT.

V and J are TRBV19 and TRBJ1-6; 7 bases line up with TRBD1. The CDR3 consists of 16 residues. CDR1 and CDR2 (germline): LNHDA, SQIVND (reference sequence). The J segment lost 7 bases and the V segment lost 4 bases, leaving 10 bases of the junction unmatched. CDR3: CASSSPRDSLNSPLHF. CDR3 sequence (DNA): TGTGCCAGTAGTAGCCCCCGGGACAGCCTGAATTCACCCCTCCACTTT.

This clone turned up a few times. This chain uses TRBV7-9 with TRBJ1-2; TRBD1 agrees at 8 bases. J lost 8 bases, V lost 5 bases, and 10 bases had no gene match. CDR1 SEHNR and CDR2 FQNEAQ come from the germline V gene (reference sequence). The CDR3 is made up of 14 amino acids. Here the CDR3 reads CASSEPDRVGGYTF. The DNA for the CDR3 is TGTGCCAGCAGCGAACCGGACAGGGTTGGAGGCTACACCTTC.

The chain recombines TRBV7-2 with TRBJ2-7, with D possibly being TRBD1 (5 bases). Germline V gene lookup returns CDR1 SGHTA and CDR2 FQGNSA. Trimming removed 4 bases from V and 6 bases from J, with 16 bases in between. This CDR3 region has 14 residues. The CDR3 is CASSWGDSRAEQYV. The CDR3 nucleotides read TGTGCCAGCAGCTGGGGTGACAGTCGGGCCGAGCAGTACGTC.